What follows are 8 T cell receptor beta chains derived from one specimen sequenced in a study of T cell clusters in autoimmune cytopenias. One tube held mixed TRB-A and TRB-B primer pools for touch-down PCR. TCRdb re-called the multiplex PCR reads; every CDR3 protein appears as one record, without DNA. The sample is made up of roughly 8,000 distinct CDR3 sequences, and the top ten hold over 4% of it. Each sample's input was roughly 230 ng genomic DNA, about 38,000 genome equivalents. Sequencing was done on a sample of peripheral blood. Every receptor here comes from a human donor with an autoimmune cytopenia or autoimmune hepatitis (not recorded which).

Measured by frequency, this clonotype is medium-sized. The chain recombines TRBV7-9 with TRBJ1-2; TCRdb designates TRBD1, a call that cannot be tested without DNA. The CDR3 has 17 amino acids. CDR1 and CDR2 (germline): SEHNR, FQNEAQ (reference sequence). The CDR3 reads CASSLVRTEWAYYGYTF.

The rearrangement links TRBV2 to TRBJ1-2. Germline values: CDR1 SNHLY, CDR2 FYNNEI. This CDR3 has 13 residues. The CDR3 here is CASSEDRDSGYTF.

The chain combines TRBV28 with TRBJ1-6; TCRdb calls TRBD1, which cannot be checked without DNA. In germline, CDR1 is MDHEN, CDR2 SYDVKM. The CDR3 is 14 amino acids. The CDR3 region is CASSSGQGGSPLHF.

Judged by frequency, this clonotype is medium-sized. The chain couples TRBV12-3 or TRBV12-4 to TRBJ1-2. This CDR3 region has 13 residues. CDR3 amino acids: CASSADHNYGYTF.

The chain employs TRBV4-3 and TRBJ2-2. The CDR3 loop spans 14 amino acids. Germline V CDR1 and CDR2: LGHNA, YSLEER. CDR3: CASSQDRSTGELFF.

The chain has TRBV10-3 and TRBJ2-2. The CDR3 totals 16 residues. Germline-derived CDR1 and CDR2 are ENHRY and SYGVKD. CDR3: CAISQLAPETTGELFF.

According to its frequency, this clonotype is medium-sized. The J gene is TRBJ2-2, the V gene TRBV7-2; TCRdb proposes TRBD2, but this gene call is untestable without DNA. CDR1 is SGHTA and CDR2 is FQGNSA in the germline V gene. This CDR3 region has 13 residues. The CDR3 loop reads CASSSQRGGELFF.

The chain employs TRBV20-1 and TRBJ2-1; TCRdb designates TRBD1, a call that cannot be tested without DNA. The CDR3 spans 15 residues. The germline V gene has CDR1 DFQATT and CDR2 SNEGSKA (reference sequence). The chain's CDR3 is CSAIPRDRGLNEQFF.